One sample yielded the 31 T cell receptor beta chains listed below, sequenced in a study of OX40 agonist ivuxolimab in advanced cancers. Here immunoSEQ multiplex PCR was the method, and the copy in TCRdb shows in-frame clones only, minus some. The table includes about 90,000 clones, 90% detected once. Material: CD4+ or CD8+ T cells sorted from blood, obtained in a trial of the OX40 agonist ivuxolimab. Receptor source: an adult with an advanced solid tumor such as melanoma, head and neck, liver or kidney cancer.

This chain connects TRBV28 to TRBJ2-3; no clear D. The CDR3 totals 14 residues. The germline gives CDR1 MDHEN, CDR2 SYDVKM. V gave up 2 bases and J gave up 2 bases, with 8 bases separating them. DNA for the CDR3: TGTGCCAGCAGTTTAGGTAGGGTCACAGATACGCAGTATTTT. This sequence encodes CASSLGRVTDTQYF.

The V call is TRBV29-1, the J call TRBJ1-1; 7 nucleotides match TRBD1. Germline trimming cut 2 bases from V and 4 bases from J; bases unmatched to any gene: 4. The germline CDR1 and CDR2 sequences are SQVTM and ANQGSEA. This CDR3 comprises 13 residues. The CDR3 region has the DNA TGCAGCGTTGAAAACAGGGGTGGCACTGAAGCTTTCTTT. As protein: CSVENRGGTEAFF.

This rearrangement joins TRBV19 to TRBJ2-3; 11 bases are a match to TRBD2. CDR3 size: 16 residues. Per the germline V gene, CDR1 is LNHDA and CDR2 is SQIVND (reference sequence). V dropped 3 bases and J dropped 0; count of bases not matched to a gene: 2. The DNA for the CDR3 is TGTGCCAGTAGTATTGGGACTAGCGGTAGCACAGATACGCAGTATTTT. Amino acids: CASSIGTSGSTDTQYF.

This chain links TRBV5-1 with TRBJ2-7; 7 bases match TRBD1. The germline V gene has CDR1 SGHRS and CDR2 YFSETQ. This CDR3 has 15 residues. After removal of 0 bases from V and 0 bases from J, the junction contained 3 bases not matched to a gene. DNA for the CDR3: TGCGCCAGCAGCTTGGCGGGACAGAGCTCCTACGAGCAGTACTTC. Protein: CASSLAGQSSYEQYF.

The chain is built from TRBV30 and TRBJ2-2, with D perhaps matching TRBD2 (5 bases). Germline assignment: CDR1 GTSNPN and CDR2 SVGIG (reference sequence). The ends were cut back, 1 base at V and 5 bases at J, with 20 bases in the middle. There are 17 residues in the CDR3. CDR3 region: CAWSGPRAGRGTGELFF. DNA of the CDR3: TGTGCCTGGAGTGGTCCGCGCGCAGGAAGAGGGACCGGGGAGCTGTTTTTT.

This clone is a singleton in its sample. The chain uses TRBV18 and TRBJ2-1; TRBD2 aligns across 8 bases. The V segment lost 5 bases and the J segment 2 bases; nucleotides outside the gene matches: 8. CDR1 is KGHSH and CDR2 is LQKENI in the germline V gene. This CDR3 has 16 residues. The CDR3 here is CASSSLAGQTYNEQFF. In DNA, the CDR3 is TGTGCCAGCTCATCGTTAGCGGGGCAAACCTACAATGAGCAGTTCTTC.

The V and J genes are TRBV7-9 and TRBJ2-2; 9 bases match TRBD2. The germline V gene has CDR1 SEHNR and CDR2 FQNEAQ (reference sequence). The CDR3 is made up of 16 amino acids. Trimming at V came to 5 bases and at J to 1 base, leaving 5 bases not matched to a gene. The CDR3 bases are TGTGCCAGCAGCCCGGGACTAGCCCAGAACACCGGGGAGCTGTTTTTT. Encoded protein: CASSPGLAQNTGELFF.

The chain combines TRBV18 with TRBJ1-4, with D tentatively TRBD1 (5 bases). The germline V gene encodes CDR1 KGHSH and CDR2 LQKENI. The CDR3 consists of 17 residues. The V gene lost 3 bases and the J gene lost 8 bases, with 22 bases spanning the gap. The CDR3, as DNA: TGTGCCAGCTCACCTAACAAGGGACCCGAAAGGCGAGAAAAACTGTTTTTT. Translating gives CASSPNKGPERREKLFF. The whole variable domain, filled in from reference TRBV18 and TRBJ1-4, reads NAGVMQNPRHLVRRRGQEARLRCSPMKGHSHVYWYRQLPEEGLKFMVYLQKENIIDESGMPKERFSAEFPKEGPSILRIQQVVRGDSAAYFCASSPNKGPERREKLFFGSGTQLSVL.

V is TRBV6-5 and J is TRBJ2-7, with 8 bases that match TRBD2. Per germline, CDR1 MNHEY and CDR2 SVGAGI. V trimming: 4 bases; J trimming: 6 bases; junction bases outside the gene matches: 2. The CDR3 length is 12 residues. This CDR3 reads CASSSGGAEQYF. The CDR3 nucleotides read TGTGCCAGCAGTTCCGGGGGGGCCGAGCAGTACTTC.

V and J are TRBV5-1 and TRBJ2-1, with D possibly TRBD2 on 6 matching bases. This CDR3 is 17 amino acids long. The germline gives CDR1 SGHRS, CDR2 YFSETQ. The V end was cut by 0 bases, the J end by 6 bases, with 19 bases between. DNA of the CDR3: TGCGCCAGCAGCTTGGCCATTCTACAAGGAGGGAGCAATGAGCAGTTCTTC. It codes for CASSLAILQGGSNEQFF.

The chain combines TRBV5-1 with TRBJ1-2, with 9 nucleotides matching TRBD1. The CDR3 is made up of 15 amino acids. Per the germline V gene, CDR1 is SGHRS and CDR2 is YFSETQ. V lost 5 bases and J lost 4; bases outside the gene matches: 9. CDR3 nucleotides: TGCGCCAGCAGAACCCCGGGACAGGGTGGCTATGGCTACACCTTC. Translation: CASRTPGQGGYGYTF.

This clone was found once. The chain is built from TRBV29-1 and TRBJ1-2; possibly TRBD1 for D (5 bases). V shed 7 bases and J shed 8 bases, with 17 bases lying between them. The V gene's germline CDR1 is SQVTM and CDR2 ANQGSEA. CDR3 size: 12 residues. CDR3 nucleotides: TGCAGCGCGCTTCGGGGGACTGGCGGCTACACCTTC. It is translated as CSALRGTGGYTF.

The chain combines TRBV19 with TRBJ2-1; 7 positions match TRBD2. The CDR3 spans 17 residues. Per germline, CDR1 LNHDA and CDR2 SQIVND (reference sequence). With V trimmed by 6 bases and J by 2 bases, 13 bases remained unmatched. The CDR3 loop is CASSEIIGAGAYNEQFF. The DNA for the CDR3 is TGTGCCAGTAGCGAAATAATTGGGGCGGGAGCCTACAATGAGCAGTTCTTC.

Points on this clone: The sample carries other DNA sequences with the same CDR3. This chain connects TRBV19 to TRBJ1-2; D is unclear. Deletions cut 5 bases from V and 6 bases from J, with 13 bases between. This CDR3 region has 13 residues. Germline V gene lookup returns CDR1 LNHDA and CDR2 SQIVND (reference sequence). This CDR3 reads CASSPSGGHGYTF. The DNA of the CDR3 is TGTGCCAGTAGTCCCAGCGGAGGGCATGGCTACACCTTC.

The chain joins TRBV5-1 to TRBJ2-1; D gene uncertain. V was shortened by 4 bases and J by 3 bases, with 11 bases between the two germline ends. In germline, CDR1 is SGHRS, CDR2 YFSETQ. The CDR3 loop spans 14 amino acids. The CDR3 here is CASSGDNLYNEQFF. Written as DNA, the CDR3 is TGCGCCAGCAGCGGTGACAACCTCTACAATGAGCAGTTCTTC.

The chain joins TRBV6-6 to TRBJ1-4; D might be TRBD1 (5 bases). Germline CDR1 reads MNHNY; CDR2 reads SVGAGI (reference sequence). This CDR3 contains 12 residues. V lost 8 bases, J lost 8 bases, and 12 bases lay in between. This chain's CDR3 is CASGPGGEKLFF. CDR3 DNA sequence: TGTGCCAGCGGGCCGGGGGGGGAAAAACTGTTTTTT.

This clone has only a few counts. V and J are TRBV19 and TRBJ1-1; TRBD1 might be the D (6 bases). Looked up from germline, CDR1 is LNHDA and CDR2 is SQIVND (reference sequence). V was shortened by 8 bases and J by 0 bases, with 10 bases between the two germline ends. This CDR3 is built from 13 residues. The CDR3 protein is CASFGDMNTEAFF. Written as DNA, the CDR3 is TGTGCCAGTTTTGGGGACATGAACACTGAAGCTTTCTTT.

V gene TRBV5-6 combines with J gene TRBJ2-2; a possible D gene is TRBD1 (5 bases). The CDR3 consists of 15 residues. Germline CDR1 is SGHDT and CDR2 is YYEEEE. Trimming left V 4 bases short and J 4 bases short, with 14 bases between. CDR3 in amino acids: CASSGAGRGTGELFF. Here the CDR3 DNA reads TGTGCCAGCAGCGGAGCAGGGCGCGGCACCGGGGAGCTGTTTTTT.

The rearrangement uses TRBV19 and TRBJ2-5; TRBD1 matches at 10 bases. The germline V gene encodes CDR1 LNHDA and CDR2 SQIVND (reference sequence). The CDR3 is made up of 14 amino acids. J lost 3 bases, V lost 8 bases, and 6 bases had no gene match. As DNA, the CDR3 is TGTGCCAGTGCCCGACAGGGGGCAAAAGAGACCCAGTACTTC. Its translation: CASARQGAKETQYF.

DNA for the CDR3: TGTGCCAGCAATCGCGACTCCTACGAGCAGTACTTC. It yields the protein CASNRDSYEQYF. V is TRBV2 and J is TRBJ2-7; D not certain. CDR3 size: 12 residues. Germline lookup yields CDR1 SNHLY and CDR2 FYNNEI. The V gene lost 7 bases and the J gene lost 0 bases, with 7 bases spanning the gap.

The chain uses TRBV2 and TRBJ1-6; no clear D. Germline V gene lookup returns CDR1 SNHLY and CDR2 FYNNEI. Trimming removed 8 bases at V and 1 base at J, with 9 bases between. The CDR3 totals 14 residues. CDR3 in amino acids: CASDKRSYNSPLHF. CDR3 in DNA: TGTGCCAGCGATAAGAGGTCCTATAATTCACCCCTCCACTTT.

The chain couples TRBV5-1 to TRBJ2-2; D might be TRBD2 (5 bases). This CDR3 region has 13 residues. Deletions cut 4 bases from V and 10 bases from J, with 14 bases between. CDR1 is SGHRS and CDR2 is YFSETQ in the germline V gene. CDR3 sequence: CASSITADAELFF. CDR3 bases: TGCGCCAGCAGCATCACAGCGGATGCGGAGCTGTTTTTT.

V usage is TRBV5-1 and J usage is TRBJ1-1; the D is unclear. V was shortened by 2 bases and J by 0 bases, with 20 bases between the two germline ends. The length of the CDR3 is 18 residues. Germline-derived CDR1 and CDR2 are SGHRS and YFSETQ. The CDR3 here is CASSFVGPGWAMNTEAFF. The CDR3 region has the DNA TGCGCCAGCAGCTTTGTAGGTCCGGGGTGGGCCATGAACACTGAAGCTTTCTTT.

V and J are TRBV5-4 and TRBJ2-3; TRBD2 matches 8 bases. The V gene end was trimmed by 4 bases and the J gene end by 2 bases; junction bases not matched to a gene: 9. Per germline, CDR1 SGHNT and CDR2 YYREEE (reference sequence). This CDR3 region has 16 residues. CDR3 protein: CASSRRTSSDTDTQYF. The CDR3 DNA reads TGTGCCAGCAGCCGCCGGACTAGCTCGGACACAGATACGCAGTATTTT.

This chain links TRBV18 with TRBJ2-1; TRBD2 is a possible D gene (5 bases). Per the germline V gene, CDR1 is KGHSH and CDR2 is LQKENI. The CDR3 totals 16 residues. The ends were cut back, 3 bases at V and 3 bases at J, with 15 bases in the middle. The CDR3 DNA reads TGTGCCAGCTCACCGCCCCTAGCTATGAGCTACAATGAGCAGTTCTTC. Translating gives CASSPPLAMSYNEQFF.

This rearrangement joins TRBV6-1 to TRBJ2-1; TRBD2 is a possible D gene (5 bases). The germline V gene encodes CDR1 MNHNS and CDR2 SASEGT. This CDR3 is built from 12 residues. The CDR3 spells CGVGSSYNEQFF. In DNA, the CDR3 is TGTGGGGTAGGGAGCTCCTACAATGAGCAGTTCTTC.

The DNA for the CDR3 is TGTGCCAGCAGCCAAGGGAGGGCGGAAGATACGCAGTATTTT. Amino acid sequence: CASSQGRAEDTQYF. The chain couples TRBV11-3 to TRBJ2-3; 7 bases fit TRBD2. V lost 5 bases and J lost 5; bases outside the gene matches: 7. The CDR3 is 14 residues long. From germline, CDR1 is SGHNT and CDR2 YENEEA.

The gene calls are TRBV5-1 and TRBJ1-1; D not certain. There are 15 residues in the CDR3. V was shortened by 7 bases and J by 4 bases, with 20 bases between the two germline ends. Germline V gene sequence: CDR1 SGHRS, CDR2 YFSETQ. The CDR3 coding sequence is TGCGCCAGCTTTCTCAGTCCGGGAATGGGCACTGAAGCTTTCTTT. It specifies CASFLSPGMGTEAFF.

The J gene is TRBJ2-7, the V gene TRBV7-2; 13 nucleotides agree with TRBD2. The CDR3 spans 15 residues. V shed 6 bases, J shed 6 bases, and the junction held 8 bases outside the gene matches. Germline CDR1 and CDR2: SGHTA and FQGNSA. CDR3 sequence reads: CASRPGLAGAGEQYF. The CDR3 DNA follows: TGTGCCAGCAGACCCGGACTAGCGGGGGCCGGCGAGCAGTACTTC.

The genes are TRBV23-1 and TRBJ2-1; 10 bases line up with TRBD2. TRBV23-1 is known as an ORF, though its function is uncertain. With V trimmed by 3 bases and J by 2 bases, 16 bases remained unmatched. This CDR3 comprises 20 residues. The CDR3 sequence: CASSHRSLAGFSPPYNEQFF. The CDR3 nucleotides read TGCGCCAGCAGTCATAGATCACTAGCGGGGTTTTCCCCACCCTACAATGAGCAGTTCTTC.

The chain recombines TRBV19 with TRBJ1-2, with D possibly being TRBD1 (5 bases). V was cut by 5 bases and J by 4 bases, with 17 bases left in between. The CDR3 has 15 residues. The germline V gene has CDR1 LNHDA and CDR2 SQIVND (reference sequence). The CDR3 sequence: CASSPDSGAPYGYTF. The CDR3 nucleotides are TGTGCCAGTAGTCCTGACTCCGGGGCCCCCTATGGCTACACCTTC.